This T cell receptor beta chain was sequenced during a study of tumor-infiltrating lymphocytes in primary liver carcinoma. About the study: The tumors ranged from about 4 to 10 cm across and fell within stage T1-T3 N0M0. The study, taken as a whole, reports: Among the pair types, tumor region pairs showed more overlap than tumor-adjacent and tumor-blood pairs. Because of bulk unsorted sampling, CD4+ and CD8+ repertoires were not subjected to comparison.

Starting from about 0.5 ug of total RNA, TCR beta cDNA was produced with a primer in the constant region. Three nested multiplex PCR rounds, a slightly modified ARM-PCR method, built the TCR beta libraries. The first two PCR rounds used TRBV1-TRBV30 forward primers with a C-beta reverse primer, 10 to 11 cycles each. TCRdb re-called the multiplex PCR reads with MiXCR, one entry per CDR3 protein. Of roughly 330,000 distinct CDR3 sequences in the sample, approximately 65% were seen once. As for this clonotype: What it binds is unknown. One end of the junction does not line up with germline, which may come from a read error.

Researchers drew blood RNA from unsorted whole blood and extracted germline DNA as well. They drew 3 to 4 milliliters of peripheral blood before surgery. This CDR3 has 15 residues. CDR1 is MDHEN, CDR2 SYDVKM, per germline. What was sequenced was peripheral blood. This chain joins TRBV28 and TRBJ2-5; D may be TRBD2 (5 bases). The receptor was isolated from a man aged 35-49 years with primary liver carcinoma and hepatitis B virus infection. The CDR3 protein is CASSLDSTHRETQYF. In nucleotides, the CDR3 is TGTGCTAGCAGTTTGGACTCGACCCATAGGGAGACCCAGTACTTC.